The sequence of this TCR beta chain was determined in a study of cytomegalovirus exposure and HLA in healthy donors. Germline trimming cut 3 bases from V and 15 bases from J; bases unmatched to any gene: 12. There are 14 residues in the CDR3. Germline CDR1 reads MNHEY; CDR2 reads SMNVEV (reference sequence). Researchers ran the PCR with 60 Vbeta and 13 Jbeta primers. Profiled with immunoSEQ multiplex PCR; TCRdb holds only in-frame clones, not every one. In all, the sample yields just under 65,000 clones. The TCR was taken from a boy aged 5-17 years in good health and CMV-seronegative. The chain employs TRBV27 and TRBJ2-1; 9 bases are a match to TRBD2. The sample comprised PBMCs. This CDR3 reads CASSFRSSGKGGFF. CDR3 nucleotide sequence: TGTGCCAGCAGTTTCCGGTCTAGCGGGAAGGGGGGGTTCTTC.